This T cell receptor beta chain originates from a study of glioma-infiltrating T cells after dendritic cell vaccination. The CDR3 extends over 10 amino acids. V was shortened by 7 bases and J by 4 bases, with 8 bases between the two germline ends. The germline gives CDR1 GTSNPN, CDR2 SVGIG (reference sequence). TCRdb keeps only in-frame clones here, not all; method: immunoSEQ multiplex PCR. This table holds 91,000 or so clones, 75% to 90% found once. Time point denoted: after dendritic cell vaccination, including at tumor progression/relapse. The sequence was collected from a human donor with glioblastoma. J is TRBJ2-7 and V is TRBV30; TRBD2 might be the D (5 bases). The material sequenced was blood, taken after dendritic cell vaccination. This chain's CDR3 is CASGLYEQYF. The CDR3 DNA reads as TGTGCCTCGGGGTTATACGAGCAGTACTTC.